The 13 T cell receptor beta chains reported below all come from one sample, sequenced in a study of cytomegalovirus exposure and HLA in healthy donors. PCR involved 60 Vbeta and 13 Jbeta primers. Repertoires were generated with immunoSEQ multiplex PCR, while TCRdb's copy carries only in-frame clones and drops some. The data hold around 180,000 clones, with around 80% observed a single time. Sequencing was performed on PBMCs. These receptors all stem from a man in his late teens or twenties in good health and CMV-seronegative.

This chain joins TRBV5-5 and TRBJ2-5, with TRBD1 as a possible D gene (6 bases). The CDR3 is 13 residues long. Germline V gives CDR1 SGHKS, CDR2 YYEKEE (reference sequence). Trimming left V 2 bases short and J 2 bases short, with 7 bases between. CDR3 region: CASSLGGQETQYF. CDR3 coding DNA: TGTGCCAGCAGCTTAGGGGGACAAGAGACCCAGTACTTC.

This clone appeared once. The chain couples TRBV18 to TRBJ1-6; D is perhaps TRBD1 (5 bases). Germline V lookup: CDR1 KGHSH, CDR2 LQKENI. V was pared by 7 bases and J by 4 bases, with 8 bases between. The CDR3 extends over 13 amino acids. The CDR3 DNA sequence: TGTGCCAGCTTCCAGGGATATAATTCACCCCTCCACTTT. Translating it yields CASFQGYNSPLHF. The full variable domain, completed using reference TRBV18 and TRBJ1-6, is NAGVMQNPRHLVRRRGQEARLRCSPMKGHSHVYWYRQLPEEGLKFMVYLQKENIIDESGMPKERFSAEFPKEGPSILRIQQVVRGDSAAYFCASFQGYNSPLHFGNGTRLTVT.

V gene TRBV6-6 combines with J gene TRBJ2-2; 7 bases are a match to TRBD1. The trim removed 0 bases at V and 3 bases at J, leaving 4 bases unmatched. Germline CDR1 reads MNHNY; CDR2 reads SVGAGI (reference sequence). The CDR3 is 16 residues long. The CDR3 here is CASSYSRGLDTGELFF. DNA of the CDR3: TGTGCCAGCAGTTACTCGAGGGGGCTCGACACCGGGGAGCTGTTTTTT.

This clone has just a few counts. J is TRBJ1-5 and V is TRBV18; no clear D. V dropped 0 bases and J dropped 9 bases, with 9 bases sitting between them. The CDR3 is 13 residues long. The germline V gene encodes CDR1 KGHSH and CDR2 LQKENI. The CDR3 protein is CASSPPLSRPQHF. For the CDR3, the DNA is TGTGCCAGCTCACCACCGCTTAGCAGGCCCCAGCATTTT.

This clone has only one observation. The chain uses TRBV2 and TRBJ2-5, with 10 positions matching TRBD2. V lost 4 bases and J lost 14; bases outside the gene matches: 4. CDR1 is SNHLY and CDR2 is FYNNEI in the germline V gene. The CDR3 covers 11 residues. CDR3 nucleotide sequence: TGTGCCAGCAGTGGAAGCGGGGGGGACTACTTC. It yields the protein CASSGSGGDYF.

This clone showed up just a few times. J is TRBJ2-7 and V is TRBV2; tentative D call: TRBD1 (6 bases). The CDR3 has 14 residues. Germline V gives CDR1 SNHLY, CDR2 FYNNEI. V lost 6 bases and J 6 bases, leaving 18 bases between the germline ends. The CDR3 protein is CASRDPDRAPEQYF. The CDR3, as DNA: TGTGCCAGCAGGGACCCGGACAGAGCCCCCGAGCAGTACTTC. Full variable domain (missing parts from reference TRBV2 and TRBJ2-7): EPEVTQTPSHQVTQMGQEVILRCVPISNHLYFYWYRQILGQKVEFLVSFYNNEISEKSEIFDDQFSVERPDGSNFTLKIRSTKLEDSAMYFCASRDPDRAPEQYFGPGTRLTVT.

The chain recombines TRBV6-5 with TRBJ1-2; 8 nucleotides line up with TRBD1. Trimming at V came to 8 bases and at J to 4 bases, leaving 0 bases not matched to a gene. The CDR3 totals 11 residues. Germline CDR1 and CDR2: MNHEY and SVGAGI. Written as DNA, the CDR3 is TGTGCCAGCGGACAGGGCTATGGCTACACCTTC. Its protein is CASGQGYGYTF.

Points on this clone: Germline is not matched at one junction end, which may reflect a read error. The V gene is TRBV28, the J gene TRBJ1-2; D gene ambiguous. The V gene's germline CDR1 is MDHEN and CDR2 SYDVKM. The CDR3 is 12 residues long. CDR3 residues: CASSLWGQLLSF. The DNA of the CDR3 is TGTGCCAGCAGTTTATGGGGTCAGCTACTATCGTTC.

The CDR3 region is CSVNGLAGNYEQYF. The CDR3, as DNA: TGCAGCGTGAATGGACTAGCGGGAAACTACGAGCAGTACTTC. The V call is TRBV29-1, the J call TRBJ2-7; 12 bases are a match to TRBD2. The germline gives CDR1 SQVTM, CDR2 ANQGSEA. This CDR3 has 14 residues. The ends lost 6 bases at V and 3 bases at J; junction bases unmatched: 6.

This clone was counted only a few times. The chain is built from TRBV6-4 and TRBJ2-3; 10 positions match TRBD2. J was trimmed by 9 bases and V by 2 bases; bases with no gene match: 11. Germline V lookup: CDR1 MRHNA, CDR2 SNTAGT. The CDR3 is made up of 16 amino acids. CDR3 in DNA: TGTGCCAGCAGTGACGGGGAAGCGGGAGGGGCCAGCACGCAGTATTTT. Protein product: CASSDGEAGGASTQYF.

The chain joins TRBV30 to TRBJ1-1; D unclear. V was shortened by 0 bases and J by 0 bases, with 5 bases between the two germline ends. The length of the CDR3 is 13 residues. Germline V lookup: CDR1 GTSNPN, CDR2 SVGIG (reference sequence). The CDR3 coding sequence is TGTGCCTGGAGTGTACAAGTGAACACTGAAGCTTTCTTT. Translating it yields CAWSVQVNTEAFF. Full variable domain (missing parts from reference TRBV30 and TRBJ1-1): SQTIHQWPATLVQPVGSPLSLECTVEGTSNPNLYWYRQAAGRGLQLLFYSVGIGQISSEVPQNLSASRPQDRQFILSSKKLLLSDSGFYLCAWSVQVNTEAFFGQGTRLTVV.

The chain has TRBV11-2 and TRBJ1-2; D perhaps matches TRBD1 (5 bases). This CDR3 has 15 residues. The V gene lost 3 bases and the J gene lost 6 bases, with 17 bases spanning the gap. The germline CDR1 and CDR2 sequences are SGHAT and FQNNGV. The CDR3 coding sequence is TGTGCCAGCAGCTTGGGGCCCTCAGGGCCCCATGGCTACACCTTC. This codes for CASSLGPSGPHGYTF. Full variable domain (outside the CDR3, taken from reference TRBV11-2 and TRBJ1-2): EAGVAQSPRYKIIEKRQSVAFWCNPISGHATLYWYQQILGQGPKLLIQFQNNGVVDDSQLPKDRFSAERLKGVDSTLKIQPAKLEDSAVYLCASSLGPSGPHGYTFGSGTRLTVV.

The chain carries TRBV2 and TRBJ2-5, with D maybe TRBD2 (6 bases). The CDR3 loop spans 14 amino acids. From germline, CDR1 is SNHLY and CDR2 FYNNEI. Trimming removed 7 bases from V and 2 bases from J, with 14 bases in between. CDR3 nucleotides: TGTGCCAGCACGGTGGAGGGTCCACAAGAGACCCAGTACTTC. Encoded protein: CASTVEGPQETQYF.